This T cell receptor beta chain was obtained from a study of cytomegalovirus exposure and HLA in healthy donors. Use of 60 Vbeta and 13 Jbeta primers characterized the PCR. Repertoires were generated with immunoSEQ multiplex PCR, while TCRdb's copy carries only in-frame clones and drops some. The sample yields around 130,000 clones, around three fifths seen once. Germline V gives CDR1 SGHRS, CDR2 YFSETQ. This CDR3 is 13 amino acids long. Trimming took off 4 bases at V and 7 bases at J, with 11 bases between the two ends. The rearrangement joins TRBV5-1 to TRBJ2-2; D remains ambiguous. Sequencing used PBMCs. The sequence derives from a male donor in good health and CMV-seronegative. The chain's CDR3 is CASSPDLDGELFF. The DNA of the CDR3 is TGCGCCAGCAGCCCTGACTTAGACGGGGAGCTGTTTTTT.